This T cell receptor (beta chain) was observed in a study of cytomegalovirus exposure and HLA in healthy donors. Whole-study findings and limits: In a later analysis, HLA-associated TCR beta chains were more clonally expanded than equally common others. Using the classifier, cytomegalovirus status was reportedly diagnosed with high specificity and sensitivity. Later on, a genetic analysis was performed. It linked a missense variant in DCLRE1C with V- and J-gene trimming of TCR beta. The number of N-insertions in an Asian-associated ancestry cluster was reportedly below the roughly 670-donor mean in a later analysis.

Vbeta (60) and Jbeta (13) primers were used in the PCR. Sequencing was performed with immunoSEQ multiplex PCR; in TCRdb, only in-frame clones are kept and a portion is missing. The data contain about 120,000 clones, approximately 78% of them singletons. For this clone: Its antigen is as yet unknown.

The sequenced material came from PBMCs. The receptor was isolated from a woman in her twenties or thirties in good health and CMV-seropositive.

CDR3 sequence reads: CASSQVRGLPGNQPQHF. The CDR3 bases are TGTGCCAGCAGCCAAGTAAGGGGCCTACCGGGCAATCAGCCCCAGCATTTT. The V gene is TRBV4-2, the J gene TRBJ1-5, with D perhaps matching TRBD1 (5 bases). The CDR3 is made up of 17 amino acids. Trimming pared 1 base from V and 2 bases from J, leaving 15 bases between. Germline-derived CDR1 and CDR2 are LGHNA and YNFKEQ.